The 12 T cell receptor beta chains below were found in one sample sequenced in a study of technical replicates of blood from several donors. Libraries were prepared by immunoSEQ multiplex PCR; TCRdb keeps only in-frame clonotypes and omits some of them. This table holds 90,000 or so clones, roughly 94% found once. Material: T cells isolated from PBMCs. The receptor source for this set is a human donor in good health.

This rearrangement joins TRBV15 to TRBJ1-1, with TRBD1 matching over 9 bases. The CDR3 has 16 residues. CDR1 and CDR2 from the germline V gene are LNHNV and YYDKDF (reference sequence). V shed 1 base and J 4 bases; nucleotides not matched to a gene: 7. The CDR3 sequence: CATSRGFPDRGTEAFF. Written as DNA, the CDR3 is TGTGCCACCAGCAGAGGTTTCCCGGACAGGGGCACTGAAGCTTTCTTT.

The CDR3 sequence: CASSYTGEIYGYTF. In DNA, the CDR3 is TGTGCCAGCAGCTATACTGGAGAAATCTATGGCTACACCTTC. The V call is TRBV28, the J call TRBJ1-2; unclear D gene. The V end was cut by 6 bases, the J end by 4 bases, with 15 bases between. Germline CDR1 is MDHEN and CDR2 is SYDVKM. This CDR3 spans 14 amino acids.

This chain joins TRBV6-1 and TRBJ2-3, with TRBD2 matching 7 bases. V shed 2 bases and J 0 bases; nucleotides not matched to a gene: 11. Germline V lookup: CDR1 MNHNS, CDR2 SASEGT. The CDR3 runs 18 residues. The CDR3 is CASSEIITLAESTDTQYF. DNA for the CDR3: TGTGCCAGCAGTGAAATTATTACTCTAGCGGAGAGCACAGATACGCAGTATTTT.

This sequence joins TRBV7-3 and TRBJ2-7; 8 bases fit TRBD2. Looked up from germline, CDR1 is SGHTA and CDR2 is FQGTGA. This CDR3 comprises 15 residues. V dropped 1 base and J dropped 6; count of bases not matched to a gene: 8. CDR3 residues: CASSLNGRTSSEQYF. CDR3 nucleotide sequence: TGTGCCAGCAGCTTAAACGGCAGGACTAGCTCCGAGCAGTACTTC.

This chain connects TRBV9 to TRBJ2-2; the match to TRBD2 covers 7 bases. CDR3 length: 16 residues. Trimming removed 4 bases from V and 2 bases from J; junction bases left unmatched: 8. Germline-derived CDR1 and CDR2 are SGDLS and YYNGEE. CDR3 sequence reads: CASSFPAGSNTGELFF. The CDR3 DNA sequence: TGTGCCAGCAGCTTCCCAGCGGGATCTAACACCGGGGAGCTGTTTTTT.

V gene TRBV9 combines with J gene TRBJ2-1, with 8 bases aligning to TRBD2. CDR3 length equals 16 residues. Germline-derived CDR1 and CDR2 are SGDLS and YYNGEE. Trimming removed 4 bases from V and 6 bases from J; junction bases left unmatched: 12. The CDR3 sequence: CASSPGAGLGVNEQFF. DNA for the CDR3: TGTGCCAGCAGCCCCGGAGCGGGACTAGGGGTCAATGAGCAGTTCTTC.

The rearrangement links TRBV15 to TRBJ2-3; 11 bases are shared with TRBD2. V trimming: 0 bases; J trimming: 5 bases; junction bases outside the gene matches: 7. CDR3 length equals 17 residues. Germline CDR1 is LNHNV and CDR2 is YYDKDF (reference sequence). In nucleotides, the CDR3 is TGTGCCACCAGCAGAGATCCCCTAGCGGGAGGTAAAGATACGCAGTATTTT. Translation gives CATSRDPLAGGKDTQYF. The whole variable domain, remainder taken from reference TRBV15 and TRBJ2-3, is DAMVIQNPRYQVTQFGKPVTLSCSQTLNHNVMYWYQQKSSQAPKLLFHYYDKDFNNEADTPDNFQSRRPNTSFCFLDIRSPGLGDTAMYLCATSRDPLAGGKDTQYFGPGTRLTVL.

The gene calls are TRBV27 and TRBJ1-1; D remains unclear. The CDR3 sequence is 14 residues long. Germline V lookup: CDR1 MNHEY, CDR2 SMNVEV (reference sequence). The V and J ends lost 3 bases and 0 bases respectively, with 8 bases between them. This chain's CDR3 is CASSFEGLNTEAFF. The CDR3 bases are TGTGCCAGCAGTTTCGAGGGCTTGAACACTGAAGCTTTCTTT.

The rearrangement links TRBV4-1 to TRBJ2-7, with D perhaps matching TRBD2 (6 bases). This CDR3 region has 16 residues. Trimming stripped 1 base from V and 3 bases from J, with 16 bases between. CDR1 is MGHRA and CDR2 is YSYEKL in the germline V gene. The CDR3 here is CASSQGVLARDYEQYF. The DNA for the CDR3 is TGCGCCAGCAGCCAAGGGGTCCTAGCGAGGGACTACGAGCAGTACTTC.

CDR3 sequence reads: CASRPDRANEQYF. CDR3 nucleotide sequence: TGTGCCAGCAGGCCAGACAGGGCAAACGAGCAGTACTTC. This chain connects TRBV11-3 to TRBJ2-7; 7 bases agree with TRBD1. This CDR3 spans 13 amino acids. Germline CDR1 is SGHNT and CDR2 is YENEEA. Trimming cost V 6 bases and J 5 bases; bases outside gene matches: 7.

J is TRBJ1-1 and V is TRBV21-1. TRBV21-1 is a pseudogene locus. The CDR3 is made up of 12 amino acids. CDR3 sequence: CASSKGGTEAFF. DNA for the CDR3: TGTGCCAGCAGCAAGGGGGGGACTGAAGCTTTCTTT.

The chain uses TRBV7-9 and TRBJ2-5; D gene ambiguous. V was shortened by 3 bases and J by 4 bases, with 15 bases between the two germline ends. The CDR3 consists of 15 residues. CDR1 and CDR2 from the germline V gene are SEHNR and FQNEAQ (reference sequence). This CDR3 reads CASSFLSETLETQYF. The CDR3 DNA reads TGTGCCAGCAGCTTTCTGAGTGAAACTTTAGAGACCCAGTACTTC.